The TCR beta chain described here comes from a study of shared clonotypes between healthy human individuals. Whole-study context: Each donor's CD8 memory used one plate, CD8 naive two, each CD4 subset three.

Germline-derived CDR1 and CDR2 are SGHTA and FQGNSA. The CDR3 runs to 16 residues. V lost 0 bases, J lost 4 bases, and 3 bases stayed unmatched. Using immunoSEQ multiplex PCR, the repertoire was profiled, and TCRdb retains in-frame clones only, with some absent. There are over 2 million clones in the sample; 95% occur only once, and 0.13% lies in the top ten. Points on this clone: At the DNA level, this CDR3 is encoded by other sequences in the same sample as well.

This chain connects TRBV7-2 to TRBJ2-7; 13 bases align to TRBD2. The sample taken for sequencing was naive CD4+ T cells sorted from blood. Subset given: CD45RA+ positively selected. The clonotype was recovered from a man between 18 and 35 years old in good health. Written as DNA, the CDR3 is TGTGCCAGCAGCTTAGCCGGGACTAGCGGGACGTACGAGCAGTACTTC. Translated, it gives CASSLAGTSGTYEQYF.